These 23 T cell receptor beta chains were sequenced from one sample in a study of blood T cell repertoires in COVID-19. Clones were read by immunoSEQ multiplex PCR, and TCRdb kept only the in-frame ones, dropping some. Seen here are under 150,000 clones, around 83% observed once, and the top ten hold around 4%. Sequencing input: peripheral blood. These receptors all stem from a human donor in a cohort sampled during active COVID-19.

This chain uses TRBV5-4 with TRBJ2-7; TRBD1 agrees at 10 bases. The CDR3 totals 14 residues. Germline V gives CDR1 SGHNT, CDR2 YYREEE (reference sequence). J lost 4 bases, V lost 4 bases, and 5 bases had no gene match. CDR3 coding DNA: TGTGCCAGCAGCGGCCGGGACAGGGGTTACGAGCAGTACTTC. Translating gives CASSGRDRGYEQYF.

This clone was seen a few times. As DNA, the CDR3 is TGCGCCAGCAGCTTGTCCACTTTAAATGAGCAGTTCTTC. Its translation is CASSLSTLNEQFF. This sequence joins TRBV5-1 and TRBJ2-1; D is ambiguous. The CDR3 has 13 amino acids. CDR1 and CDR2 (germline): SGHRS, YFSETQ. V lost 1 base and J 7 bases, leaving 9 bases between the germline ends.

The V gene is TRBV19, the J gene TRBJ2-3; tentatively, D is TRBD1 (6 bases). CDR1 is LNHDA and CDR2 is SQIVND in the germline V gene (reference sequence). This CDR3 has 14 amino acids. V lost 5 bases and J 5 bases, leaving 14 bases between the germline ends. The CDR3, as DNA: TGTGCCAGTAGTTTGGGGGCTAAGCAAGATACGCAGTATTTT. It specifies CASSLGAKQDTQYF.

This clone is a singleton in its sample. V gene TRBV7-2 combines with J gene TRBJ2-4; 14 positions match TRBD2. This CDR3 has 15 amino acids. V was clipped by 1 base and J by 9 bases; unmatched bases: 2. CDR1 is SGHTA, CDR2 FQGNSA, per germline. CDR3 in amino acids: CASSLGLAGGGIQYF. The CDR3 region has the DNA TGTGCCAGCAGCTTAGGACTAGCGGGAGGGGGCATTCAGTACTTC.

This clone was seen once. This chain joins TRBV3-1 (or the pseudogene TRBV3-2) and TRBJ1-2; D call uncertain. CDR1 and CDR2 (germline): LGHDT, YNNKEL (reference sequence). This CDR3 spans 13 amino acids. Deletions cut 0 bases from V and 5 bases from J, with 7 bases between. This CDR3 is CASSQDPEYGYTF. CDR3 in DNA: TGTGCCAGCAGCCAAGATCCCGAGTATGGCTACACCTTC.

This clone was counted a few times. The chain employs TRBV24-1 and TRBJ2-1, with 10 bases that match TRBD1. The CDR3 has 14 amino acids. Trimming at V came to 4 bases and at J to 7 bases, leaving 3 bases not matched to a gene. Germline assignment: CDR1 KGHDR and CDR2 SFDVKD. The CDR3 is CATSDPGQGNEQFF. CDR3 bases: TGTGCCACCAGTGACCCGGGACAGGGGAATGAGCAGTTCTTC.

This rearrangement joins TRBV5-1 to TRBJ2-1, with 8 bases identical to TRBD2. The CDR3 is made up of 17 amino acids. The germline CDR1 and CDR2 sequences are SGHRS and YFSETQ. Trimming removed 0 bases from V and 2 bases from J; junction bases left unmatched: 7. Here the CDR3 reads CASSLVGGATPYNEQFF. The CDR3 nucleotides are TGCGCCAGCAGCTTGGTCGGGGGGGCCACTCCCTACAATGAGCAGTTCTTC.

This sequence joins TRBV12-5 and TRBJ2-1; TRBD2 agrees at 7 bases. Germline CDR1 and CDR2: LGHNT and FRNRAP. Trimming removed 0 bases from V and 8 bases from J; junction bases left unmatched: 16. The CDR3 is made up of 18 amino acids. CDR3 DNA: TGTGCTAGTGGTTTGGTTCCGAGCGGGATCACCTCTATACATGAGCAGTTCTTC. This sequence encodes CASGLVPSGITSIHEQFF.

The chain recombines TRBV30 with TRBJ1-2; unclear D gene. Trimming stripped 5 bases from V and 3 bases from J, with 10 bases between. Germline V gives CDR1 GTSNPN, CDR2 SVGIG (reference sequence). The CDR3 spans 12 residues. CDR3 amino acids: CAWRGEDYGYTF. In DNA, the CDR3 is TGTGCCTGGCGTGGGGAGGACTATGGCTACACCTTC. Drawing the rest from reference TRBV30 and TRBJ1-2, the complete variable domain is SQTIHQWPATLVQPVGSPLSLECTVEGTSNPNLYWYRQAAGRGLQLLFYSVGIGQISSEVPQNLSASRPQDRQFILSSKKLLLSDSGFYLCAWRGEDYGYTFGSGTRLTVV.

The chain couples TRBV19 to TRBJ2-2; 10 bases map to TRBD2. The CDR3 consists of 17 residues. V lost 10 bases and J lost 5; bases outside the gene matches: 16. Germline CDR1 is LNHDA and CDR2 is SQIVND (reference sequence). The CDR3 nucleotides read TGTGCCACCAGGGCGACTAGCGGGTCCAAAAGGACCGGGGAGCTGTTTTTT. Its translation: CATRATSGSKRTGELFF.

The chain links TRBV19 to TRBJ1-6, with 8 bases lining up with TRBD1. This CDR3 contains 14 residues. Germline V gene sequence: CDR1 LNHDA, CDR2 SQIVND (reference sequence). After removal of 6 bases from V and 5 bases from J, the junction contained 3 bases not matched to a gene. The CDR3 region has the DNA TGTGCCAGTAGGAAGACAGGGGATAATTCACCCCTCCACTTT. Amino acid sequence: CASRKTGDNSPLHF.

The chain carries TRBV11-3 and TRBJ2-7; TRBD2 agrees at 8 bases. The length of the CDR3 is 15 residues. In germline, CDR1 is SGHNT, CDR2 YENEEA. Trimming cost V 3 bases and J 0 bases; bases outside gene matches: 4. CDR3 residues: CASSFSGTPSYEQYV. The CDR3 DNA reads TGTGCCAGCAGCTTTAGCGGGACCCCCTCCTACGAGCAGTACGTC.

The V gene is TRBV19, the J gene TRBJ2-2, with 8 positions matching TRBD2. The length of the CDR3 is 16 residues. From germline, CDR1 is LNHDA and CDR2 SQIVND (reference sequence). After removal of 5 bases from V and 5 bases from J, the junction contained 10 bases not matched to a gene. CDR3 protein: CASSVPAGGATGELFF. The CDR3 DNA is TGTGCCAGTAGTGTACCGGCGGGGGGCGCGACCGGGGAGCTGTTTTTT.

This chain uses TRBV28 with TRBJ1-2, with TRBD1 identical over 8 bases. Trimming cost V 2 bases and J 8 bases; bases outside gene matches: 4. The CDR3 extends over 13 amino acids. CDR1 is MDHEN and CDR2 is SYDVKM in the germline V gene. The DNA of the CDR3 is TGTGCCAGCAGTTTAGGGACAGGACCCGGCTACACCTTC. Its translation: CASSLGTGPGYTF.

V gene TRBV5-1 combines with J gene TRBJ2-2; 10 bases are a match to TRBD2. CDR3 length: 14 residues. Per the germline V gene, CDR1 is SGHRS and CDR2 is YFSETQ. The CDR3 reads CASSGTSVTGELFF. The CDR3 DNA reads TGCGCTAGTAGTGGGACTAGCGTCACCGGGGAGCTGTTTTTT.

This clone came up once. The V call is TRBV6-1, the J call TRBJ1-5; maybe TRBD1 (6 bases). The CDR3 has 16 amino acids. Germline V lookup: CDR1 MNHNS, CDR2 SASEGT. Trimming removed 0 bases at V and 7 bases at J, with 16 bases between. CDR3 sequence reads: CASSEAGIQGWQPQHF. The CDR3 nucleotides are TGTGCCAGCAGTGAAGCCGGGATCCAGGGGTGGCAGCCCCAGCATTTT.

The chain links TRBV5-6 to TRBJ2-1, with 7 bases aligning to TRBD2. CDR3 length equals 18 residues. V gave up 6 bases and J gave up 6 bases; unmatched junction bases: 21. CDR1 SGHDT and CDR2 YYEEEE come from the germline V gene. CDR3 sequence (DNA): TGTGCCAGCACCTACCCGGCGGGAGAACGCGGTACGATCAATGAGCAGTTCTTC. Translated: CASTYPAGERGTINEQFF.

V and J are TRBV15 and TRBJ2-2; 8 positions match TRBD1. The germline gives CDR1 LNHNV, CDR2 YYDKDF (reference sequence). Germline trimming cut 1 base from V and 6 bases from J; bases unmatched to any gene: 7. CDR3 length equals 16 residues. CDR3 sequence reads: CATSRGGQGGSGELFF. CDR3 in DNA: TGTGCCACCAGCAGAGGCGGACAGGGCGGGTCCGGGGAGCTGTTTTTT.

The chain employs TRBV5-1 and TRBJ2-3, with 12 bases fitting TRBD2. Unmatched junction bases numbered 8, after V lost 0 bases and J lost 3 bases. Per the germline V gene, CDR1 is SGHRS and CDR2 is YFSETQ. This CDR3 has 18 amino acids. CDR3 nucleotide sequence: TGCGCCAGCAGCTTGGTCCCTAGCGGGAGGGCCAATACAGATACGCAGTATTTT. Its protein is CASSLVPSGRANTDTQYF.

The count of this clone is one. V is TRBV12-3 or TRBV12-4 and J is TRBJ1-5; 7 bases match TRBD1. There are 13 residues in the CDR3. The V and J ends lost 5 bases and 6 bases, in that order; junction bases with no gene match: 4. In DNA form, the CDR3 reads TGTGCCAGCAGTCCTGCAGGGGGTCAGCCCCAGCATTTT. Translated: CASSPAGGQPQHF.

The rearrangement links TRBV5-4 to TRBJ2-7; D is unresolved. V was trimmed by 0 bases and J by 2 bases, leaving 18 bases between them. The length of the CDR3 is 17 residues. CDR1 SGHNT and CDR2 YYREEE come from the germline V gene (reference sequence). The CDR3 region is CASSLGMEPSAAYEQYF. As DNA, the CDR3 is TGTGCCAGCAGCTTGGGGATGGAGCCCAGTGCCGCCTACGAGCAGTACTTC.

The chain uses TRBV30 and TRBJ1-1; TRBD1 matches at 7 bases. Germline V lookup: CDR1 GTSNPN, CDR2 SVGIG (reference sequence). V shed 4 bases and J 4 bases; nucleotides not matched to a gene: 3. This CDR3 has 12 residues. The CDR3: CAWTQGGTEAFF. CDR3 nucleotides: TGTGCCTGGACCCAGGGGGGCACTGAAGCTTTCTTT.

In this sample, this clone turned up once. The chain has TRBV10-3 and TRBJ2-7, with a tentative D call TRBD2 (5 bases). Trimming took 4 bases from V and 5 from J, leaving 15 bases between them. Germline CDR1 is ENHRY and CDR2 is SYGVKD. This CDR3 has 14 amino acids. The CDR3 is CAISGSGSRDEQYF. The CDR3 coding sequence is TGTGCCATCAGTGGGTCCGGGTCGCGGGACGAGCAGTACTTC.